A single sample is the source of the 12 T cell receptor beta chains below, sequenced in a study of OX40 agonist ivuxolimab in advanced cancers. The repertoire was sequenced with immunoSEQ multiplex PCR; TCRdb's copy has only in-frame clones and lacks some. Found here are 55,000 to 65,000 clones, around 84% of them singletons; the top ten hold about 2.2%. The sample in question was CD4+ or CD8+ T cells sorted from blood, obtained in a trial of the OX40 agonist ivuxolimab. The receptors here all came from an adult with an advanced solid tumor such as melanoma, head and neck, liver or kidney cancer.

This chain links TRBV2 with TRBJ2-1, with 13 nucleotides matching TRBD2. The CDR3 length is 16 residues. Germline V gene lookup returns CDR1 SNHLY and CDR2 FYNNEI. The junction had 6 bases not matched to a gene; V was cut back by 4 bases and J by 6 bases. CDR3 coding DNA: TGTGCCAGCAGTGGGGGGGGACTAGCGGGACTCAATGAGCAGTTCTTC. Its protein is CASSGGGLAGLNEQFF.

This clone was observed once. The chain links TRBV7-2 to TRBJ2-5, with 9 bases matching TRBD2. The CDR3 runs 19 residues. Germline V gives CDR1 SGHTA, CDR2 FQGNSA. V was pared by 4 bases and J by 0 bases, with 15 bases of the junction left unmatched. The CDR3 region is CASSYPTGLAGVYQETQYF. Here the CDR3 DNA reads TGTGCCAGCAGCTACCCGACAGGATTAGCGGGAGTATACCAAGAGACCCAGTACTTC.

V and J are TRBV5-1 and TRBJ2-7, with D unresolved. Trimming removed 0 bases from V and 2 bases from J, with 12 bases in between. This CDR3 contains 15 residues. CDR1 is SGHRS, CDR2 YFSETQ, per germline. The CDR3 protein is CASSLAGEPTYEQYF. Here the CDR3 DNA reads TGCGCCAGCAGCTTGGCCGGCGAACCAACCTACGAGCAGTACTTC.

This clone appeared once. This chain links TRBV5-4 with TRBJ1-3, with a possible D match to TRBD1 (5 bases). V dropped 5 bases and J dropped 4 bases, with 13 bases sitting between them. Germline assignment: CDR1 SGHNT and CDR2 YYREEE (reference sequence). The CDR3 is made up of 14 amino acids. CDR3 DNA: TGTGCCAGCAGGAATCAGGGCCCCGGAAACACCATATATTTT. Amino acid sequence: CASRNQGPGNTIYF.

The chain uses TRBV5-4 and TRBJ2-1, with TRBD2 as a possible D gene (5 bases). Germline CDR1 and CDR2: SGHNT and YYREEE (reference sequence). The CDR3 covers 14 residues. The V gene lost 4 bases and the J gene lost 5 bases, with 13 bases spanning the gap. The CDR3 DNA sequence: TGTGCCAGCAGCCGGACTTGGGTTAACAATGAGCAGTTCTTC. Translated, it gives CASSRTWVNNEQFF.

The chain employs TRBV5-5 and TRBJ1-2; TRBD1 is a possible D gene (5 bases). Germline CDR1 is SGHKS and CDR2 is YYEKEE (reference sequence). Trimming shortened V by 1 base and J by 6 bases, and 16 bases separated the two germline ends. The CDR3 extends over 15 amino acids. The CDR3: CASSLWGGGENGYTF. As DNA, the CDR3 is TGTGCCAGCAGCTTGTGGGGGGGAGGTGAGAATGGCTACACCTTC.

The chain couples TRBV11-1 to TRBJ2-7; 7 bases are a match to TRBD1. The germline gives CDR1 SGHAT, CDR2 FQDESV (reference sequence). Losses at the gene ends were 5 bases for V and 2 bases for J; bases not matched to a gene: 9. The CDR3 is 15 amino acids. The CDR3 here is CASSATSGQPYEQYF. CDR3 bases: TGTGCCAGCAGCGCAACCTCGGGACAGCCCTACGAGCAGTACTTC.

V gene TRBV19 combines with J gene TRBJ1-2; D may be TRBD1 (5 bases). V was pared by 9 bases and J by 2 bases, with 16 bases between. CDR3 size: 14 residues. Germline values: CDR1 LNHDA, CDR2 SQIVND (reference sequence). CDR3 protein: CASNPAGQNYGYTF. Here the CDR3 DNA reads TGTGCCAGCAACCCCGCGGGGCAGAACTATGGCTACACCTTC.

The rearrangement uses TRBV5-1 and TRBJ1-1; a possible D gene is TRBD1 (5 bases). This CDR3 is built from 14 residues. Per the germline V gene, CDR1 is SGHRS and CDR2 is YFSETQ. The V end lost 1 base, the J end lost 2 bases, and 9 bases lay between the germline ends. The CDR3 reads CASSLTGPNTEAFF. The CDR3 region has the DNA TGCGCCAGCAGCTTGACAGGACCAAACACTGAAGCTTTCTTT.

The chain links TRBV28 to TRBJ2-7, with TRBD1 identical over 9 bases. The germline CDR1 and CDR2 sequences are MDHEN and SYDVKM. Losses at the gene ends were 5 bases for V and 2 bases for J; bases not matched to a gene: 7. The CDR3 consists of 15 residues. CDR3 sequence: CASSPPGQGAYEQYF. CDR3 sequence (DNA): TGTGCCAGCAGTCCCCCGGGACAGGGCGCCTACGAGCAGTACTTC.

The rearrangement joins TRBV18 to TRBJ2-5; the D is unclear. Gene TRBJ2-7 matches the end of the DNA better, so the J call may be wrong. From germline, CDR1 is KGHSH and CDR2 LQKENI. CDR3 size: 13 residues. The CDR3 sequence: CASSPPIGNEQYF. The CDR3 DNA is TGTGCCAGCTCACCACCTATAGGGAACGAGCAGTACTTC.

The V call is TRBV2, the J call TRBJ1-6; D possibly corresponds to TRBD1 (5 bases). In germline, CDR1 is SNHLY, CDR2 FYNNEI. Trimming cost V 3 bases and J 9 bases, with 15 bases left between them. This CDR3 has 15 residues. The CDR3 bases are TGTGCCAGCAGTGATGAGGGAGGGGCGATTTCACCCCTCCACTTT. It encodes CASSDEGGAISPLHF.